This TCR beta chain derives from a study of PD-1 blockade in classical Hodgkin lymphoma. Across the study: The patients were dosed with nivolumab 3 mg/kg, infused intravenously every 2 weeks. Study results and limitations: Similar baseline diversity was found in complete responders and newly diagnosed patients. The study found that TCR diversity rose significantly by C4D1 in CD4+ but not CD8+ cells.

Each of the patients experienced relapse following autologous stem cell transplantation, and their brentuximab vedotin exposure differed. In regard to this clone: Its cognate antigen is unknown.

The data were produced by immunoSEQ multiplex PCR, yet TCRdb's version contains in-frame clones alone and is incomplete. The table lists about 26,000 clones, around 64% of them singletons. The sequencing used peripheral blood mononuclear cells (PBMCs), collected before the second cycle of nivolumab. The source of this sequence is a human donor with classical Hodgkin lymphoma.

As DNA, the CDR3 is TGTGCCTGGAAACAAGTCGTGAACACTGAAGCTTTCTTT. Its translation: CAWKQVVNTEAFF. The chain couples TRBV30 to TRBJ1-1, with D unclear. Trimming cost V 4 bases and J 0 bases, with 9 bases left between them. The CDR3 extends over 13 amino acids. CDR1 is GTSNPN, CDR2 SVGIG, per germline (reference sequence).